The TCR beta chain under discussion was sequenced for a study of CD4+ T cells in melanoma. Of note for this clone: Its antigen is as yet unknown.

The V end was cut by 2 bases, the J end by 7 bases, with 5 bases between. Germline CDR1 and CDR2: MNHEY and SVGAGI. This CDR3 comprises 11 residues. Profiling relied on immunoSEQ multiplex PCR, and the TCRdb table lists in-frame clones only, not all of them. The sample lists approximately 12,000 clones, roughly 70% occurring once. Study outcomes and limitations: Reportedly, melanoma neoantigen-specific CD4+ T cells showed varied differentiation states. A reported correlation linked neoantigen-specific CD4+ T cells to CD8+, macrophage and B cell function.

The rearrangement uses TRBV6-5 and TRBJ2-5; D remains ambiguous. Specimen: cells from a culture (not recorded whether cultured in vitro). The sequence came from a human donor with melanoma. CDR3 residues: CASSYSGTQYF. For the CDR3, the DNA is TGTGCCAGCAGTTACAGTGGGACCCAGTACTTC.